This is a list of T cell receptor beta chains from one sample in a study of CD8 T cells in Susac syndrome. Via MiXCR, TCRdb re-called the immunoSEQ multiplex PCR reads, giving one row per CDR3 protein. The table has about 130,000 distinct CDR3 sequences, about 94% seen once. The sequenced sample was CD4+ T cells from PBMCs. These receptors all come from a human donor in good health. Both conserved end residues are part of each CDR3. A D gene is named only where the DNA matches it firmly. Rows may omit the clone size; those that give it use once, few, many or a size class.

>-|TRBJ2-1|TRBV5-4|TRBD2
TGTGCCAGCAGCCCCGGGACTAGCGGGAGATCCTACAATGAGCAGTTCTTC
CASSPGTSGRSYNEQFF
>-|TRBJ2-3|TRBV14|-
TGTGCCAGCGCTAGCACAGATACGCAGTATTTT
CASASTDTQYF
>-|TRBJ1-1|TRBV5-1|-
TGCGCCAGCAGCTTGGGGGACCTGGTCCCGAACACTGAAGCTTTCTTT
CASSLGDLVPNTEAFF
>few|TRBJ1-1|TRBV12-3/TRBV12-4|-
TGTGCCAGCAGTTTAAATAGGGACACTGAAGCTTTCTTT
CASSLNRDTEAFF
>-|TRBJ1-1|TRBV14|-
TGTGCCAGCAGCTATTACAGTAATACTGAAGCTTTCTTT
CASSYYSNTEAFF
>-|TRBJ2-2|TRBV5-1|-
TGCGCCAGCAGCTTTCCGGGAACCGGGGAGCTGTTTTTT
CASSFPGTGELFF
>once|TRBJ1-1|TRBV10-3|-
TGTGCCATCAGAACCCTGACCGGGACCAGAACTGAAGCTTTCTTT
CAIRTLTGTRTEAFF
>-|TRBJ1-2|TRBV6-5|TRBD1
TGTGCCAGCAGTTACTCGATGGGGCAGGGGGCCAGTGGCTACACCTTC
CASSYSMGQGASGYTF
>-|TRBJ2-2|TRBV2|-
TGTGCCAGCAATAGGAGAACCGGGGAGCTGTTTTTT
CASNRRTGELFF
>-|TRBJ2-7|TRBV6-5|-
TGTGCCAGCAGTTACTCGAACCCCCGCAACTATCCCTACGAGCAGTACTTC
CASSYSNPRNYPYEQYF
>-|TRBJ2-5|TRBV30|TRBD1
TGTGCCTGGAGTGTAGCCATGGGGACAGGTGGTCAAGAGACCCAGTACTTC
CAWSVAMGTGGQETQYF
>-|TRBJ2-7|TRBV24-1|-
TGTGCCACCAGTCGCCAAGTCCTTGACAGGCCAAGTCAAGCGGCGTCCTACGAGCAGTACTTC
CATSRQVLDRPSQAASYEQYF
>-|TRBJ2-5|TRBV10-3|-
TGTGCCATCAGCGGACCAGACAGGCAAGAGACCCAGTACTTC
CAISGPDRQETQYF
>-|TRBJ2-2|TRBV29-1|-
TGCAGCGTTGCTGCAGCGACTTATATCACCGGGGAGCTGTTTTTT
CSVAAATYITGELFF
>-|TRBJ1-1|TRBV20-1|-
TGCAGTGCTAGACGAGGCCCGATGGGGCGAAACACTGAAGCTTTCTTT
CSARRGPMGRNTEAFF
>-|TRBJ1-1|TRBV9|-
TGTGCCAGCAGCGACACTTGGGACACTGAAGCTTTCTTT
CASSDTWDTEAFF